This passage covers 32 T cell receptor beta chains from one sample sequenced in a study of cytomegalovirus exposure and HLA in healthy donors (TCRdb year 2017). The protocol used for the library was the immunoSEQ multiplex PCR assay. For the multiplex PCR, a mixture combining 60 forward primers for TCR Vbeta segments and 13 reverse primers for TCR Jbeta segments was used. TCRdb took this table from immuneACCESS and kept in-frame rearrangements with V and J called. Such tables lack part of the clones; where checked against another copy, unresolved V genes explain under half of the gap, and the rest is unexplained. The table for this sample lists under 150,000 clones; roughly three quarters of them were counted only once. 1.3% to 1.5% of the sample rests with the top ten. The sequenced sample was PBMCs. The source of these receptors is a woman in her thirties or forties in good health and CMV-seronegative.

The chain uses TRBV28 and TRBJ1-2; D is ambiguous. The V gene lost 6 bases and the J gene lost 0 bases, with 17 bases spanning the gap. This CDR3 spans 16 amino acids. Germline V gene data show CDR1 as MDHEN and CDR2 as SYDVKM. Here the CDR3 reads CASSPEGRFANYGYTF. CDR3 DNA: TGTGCCAGCAGCCCCGAGGGTAGGTTTGCTAACTATGGCTACACCTTC.

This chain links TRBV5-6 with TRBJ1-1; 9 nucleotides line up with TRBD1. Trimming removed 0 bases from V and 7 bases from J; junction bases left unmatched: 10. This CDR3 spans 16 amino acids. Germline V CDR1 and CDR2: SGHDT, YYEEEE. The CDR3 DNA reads TGTGCCAGCAGCTTGGATCCGGGACAGGGTAATAGTGAAGCTTTCTTT. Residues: CASSLDPGQGNSEAFF.

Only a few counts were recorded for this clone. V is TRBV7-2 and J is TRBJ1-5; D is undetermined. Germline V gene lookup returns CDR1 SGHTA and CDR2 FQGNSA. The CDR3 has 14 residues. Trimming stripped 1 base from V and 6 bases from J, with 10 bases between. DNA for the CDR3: TGTGCCAGCAGCTTAGATTCTGGCGGTCAGCCCCAGCATTTT. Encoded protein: CASSLDSGGQPQHF.

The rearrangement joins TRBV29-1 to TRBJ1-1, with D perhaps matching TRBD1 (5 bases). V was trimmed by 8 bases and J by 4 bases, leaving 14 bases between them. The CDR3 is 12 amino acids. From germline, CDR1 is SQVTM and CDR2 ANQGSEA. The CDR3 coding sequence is TGCAGCTCCACGGGGGGGGGCACTGAAGCTTTCTTT. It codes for CSSTGGGTEAFF. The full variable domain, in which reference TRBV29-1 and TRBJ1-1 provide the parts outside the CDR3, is SAVISQKPSRDICQRGTSLTIQCQVDSQVTMMFWYRQQPGQSLTLIATANQGSEATYESGFVIDKFPISRPNLTFSTLTVSNMSPEDSSIYLCSSTGGGTEAFFGQGTRLTVV.

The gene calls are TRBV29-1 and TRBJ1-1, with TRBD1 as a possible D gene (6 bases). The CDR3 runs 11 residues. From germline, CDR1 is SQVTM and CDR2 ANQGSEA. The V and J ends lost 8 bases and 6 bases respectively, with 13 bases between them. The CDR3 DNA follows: TGCAGCATAAGACAGGTGGCTGAAGCTTTCTTT. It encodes CSIRQVAEAFF.

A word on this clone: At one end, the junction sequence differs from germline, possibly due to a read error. CDR3 region: CASSYTGGQEIQYF. The CDR3 bases are TGTGCCAGCAGTTACACAGGGGGCCAAGAGATCCAGTACTTC. The J gene is TRBJ2-5, the V gene TRBV27; the match to TRBD1 covers 9 bases. The V gene's germline CDR1 is MNHEY and CDR2 SMNVEV (reference sequence). CDR3 length: 14 amino acids.

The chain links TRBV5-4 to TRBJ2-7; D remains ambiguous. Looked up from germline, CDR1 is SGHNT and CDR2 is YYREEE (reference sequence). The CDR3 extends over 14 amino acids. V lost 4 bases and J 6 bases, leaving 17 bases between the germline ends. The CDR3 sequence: CASSPEVSFGEQYF. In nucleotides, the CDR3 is TGTGCCAGCAGCCCAGAGGTATCCTTTGGCGAGCAGTACTTC.

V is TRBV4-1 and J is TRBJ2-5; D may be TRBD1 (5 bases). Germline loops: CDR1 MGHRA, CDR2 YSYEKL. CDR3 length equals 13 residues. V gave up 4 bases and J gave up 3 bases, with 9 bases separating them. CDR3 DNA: TGCGCCAGCAGCCGATTGACAGAAGAGACCCAGTACTTC. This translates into CASSRLTEETQYF.

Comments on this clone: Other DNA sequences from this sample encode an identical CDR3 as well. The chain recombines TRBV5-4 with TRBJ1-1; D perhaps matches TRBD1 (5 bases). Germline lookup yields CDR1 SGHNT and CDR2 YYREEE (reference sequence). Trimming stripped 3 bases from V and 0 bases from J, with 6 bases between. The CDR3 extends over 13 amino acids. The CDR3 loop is CASSSTVNTEAFF. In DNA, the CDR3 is TGTGCCAGCAGCTCGACAGTGAACACTGAAGCTTTCTTT.

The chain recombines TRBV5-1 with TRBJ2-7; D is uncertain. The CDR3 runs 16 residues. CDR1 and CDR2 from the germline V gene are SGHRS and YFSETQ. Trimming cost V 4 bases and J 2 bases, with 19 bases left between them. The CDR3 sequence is CASSAKRVQFPYEQYF. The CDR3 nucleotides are TGCGCCAGCAGCGCAAAACGGGTCCAATTTCCCTACGAGCAGTACTTC.

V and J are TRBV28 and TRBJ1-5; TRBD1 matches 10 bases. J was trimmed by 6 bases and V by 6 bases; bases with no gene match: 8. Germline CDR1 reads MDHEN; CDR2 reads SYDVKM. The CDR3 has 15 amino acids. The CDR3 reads CASRSPGQGLQPQHF. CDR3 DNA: TGTGCCAGCAGATCTCCGGGACAGGGGCTTCAGCCCCAGCATTTT.

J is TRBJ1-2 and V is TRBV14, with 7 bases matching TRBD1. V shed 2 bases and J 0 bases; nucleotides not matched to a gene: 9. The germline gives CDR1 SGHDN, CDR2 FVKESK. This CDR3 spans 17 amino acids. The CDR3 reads CASSQSGQQYSNYGYTF. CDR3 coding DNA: TGTGCCAGCAGCCAATCGGGACAGCAATACTCTAACTATGGCTACACCTTC. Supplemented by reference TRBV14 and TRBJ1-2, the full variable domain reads EAGVTQFPSHSVIEKGQTVTLRCDPISGHDNLYWYRRVMGKEIKFLLHFVKESKQDESGMPNNRFLAERTGGTYSTLKVQPAELEDSGVYFCASSQSGQQYSNYGYTFGSGTRLTVV.

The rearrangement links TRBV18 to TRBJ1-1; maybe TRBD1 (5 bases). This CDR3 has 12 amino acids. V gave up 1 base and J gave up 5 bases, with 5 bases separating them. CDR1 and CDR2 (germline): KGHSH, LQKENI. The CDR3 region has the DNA TGTGCCAGCTCACCACAGGGGACTGAAGCTTTCTTT. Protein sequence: CASSPQGTEAFF.

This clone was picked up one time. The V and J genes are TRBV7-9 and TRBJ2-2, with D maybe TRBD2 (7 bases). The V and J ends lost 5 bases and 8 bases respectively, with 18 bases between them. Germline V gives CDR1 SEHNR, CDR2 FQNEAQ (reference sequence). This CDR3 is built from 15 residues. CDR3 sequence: CASSPGGRSSGELFF. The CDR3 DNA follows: TGTGCCAGCAGCCCGGGGGGCCGGTCTTCTGGGGAGCTGTTTTTT.

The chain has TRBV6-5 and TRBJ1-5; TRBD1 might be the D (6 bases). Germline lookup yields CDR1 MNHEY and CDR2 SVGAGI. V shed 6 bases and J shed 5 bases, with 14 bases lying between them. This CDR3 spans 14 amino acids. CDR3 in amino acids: CASSSRDTYQPQHF. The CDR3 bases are TGTGCCAGCAGCTCGAGGGACACATATCAGCCCCAGCATTTT.

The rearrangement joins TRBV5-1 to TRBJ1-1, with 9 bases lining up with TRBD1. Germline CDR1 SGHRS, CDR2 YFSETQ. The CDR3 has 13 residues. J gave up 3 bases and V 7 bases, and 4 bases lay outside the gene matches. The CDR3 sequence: CASRDRDHTEAFF. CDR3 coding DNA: TGCGCCAGCCGGGACAGGGACCACACTGAAGCTTTCTTT.

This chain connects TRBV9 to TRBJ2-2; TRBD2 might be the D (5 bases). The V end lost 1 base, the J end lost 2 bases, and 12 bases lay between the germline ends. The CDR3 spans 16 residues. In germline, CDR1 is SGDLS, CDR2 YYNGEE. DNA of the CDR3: TGTGCCAGCAGCGTATTTCGGGGAATAAACACCGGGGAGCTGTTTTTT. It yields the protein CASSVFRGINTGELFF.

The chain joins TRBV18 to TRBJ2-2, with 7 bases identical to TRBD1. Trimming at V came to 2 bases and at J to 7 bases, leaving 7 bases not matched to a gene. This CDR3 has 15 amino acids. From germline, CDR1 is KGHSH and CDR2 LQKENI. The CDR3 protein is CASSPYGQEFGELFF. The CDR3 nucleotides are TGTGCCAGCTCACCATACGGACAGGAGTTCGGGGAGCTGTTTTTT.

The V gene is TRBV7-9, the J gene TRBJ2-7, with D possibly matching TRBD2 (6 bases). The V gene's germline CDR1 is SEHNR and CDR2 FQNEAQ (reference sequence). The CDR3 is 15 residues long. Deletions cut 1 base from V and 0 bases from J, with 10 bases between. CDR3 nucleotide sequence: TGTGCCAGCAGCTTAGAAGGACTAAGCTCCTACGAGCAGTACTTC. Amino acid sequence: CASSLEGLSSYEQYF.

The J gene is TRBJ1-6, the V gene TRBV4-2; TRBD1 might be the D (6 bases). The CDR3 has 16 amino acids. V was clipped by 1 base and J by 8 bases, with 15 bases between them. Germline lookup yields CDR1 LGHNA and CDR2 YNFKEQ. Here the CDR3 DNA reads TGTGCCAGCAGCCAAGGATCTGGGACATTGTATTCACCCCTCCACTTT. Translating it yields CASSQGSGTLYSPLHF.

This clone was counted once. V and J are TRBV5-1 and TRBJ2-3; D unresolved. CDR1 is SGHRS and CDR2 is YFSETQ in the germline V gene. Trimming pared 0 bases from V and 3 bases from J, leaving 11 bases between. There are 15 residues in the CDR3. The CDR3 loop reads CASSLDSGWTDTQYF. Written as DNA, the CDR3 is TGCGCCAGCAGCTTGGACAGTGGTTGGACAGATACGCAGTATTTT. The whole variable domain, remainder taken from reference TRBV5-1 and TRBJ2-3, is KAGVTQTPRYLIKTRGQQVTLSCSPISGHRSVSWYQQTPGQGLQFLFEYFSETQRNKGNFPGRFSGRQFSNSRSEMNVSTLELGDSALYLCASSLDSGWTDTQYFGPGTRLTVL.

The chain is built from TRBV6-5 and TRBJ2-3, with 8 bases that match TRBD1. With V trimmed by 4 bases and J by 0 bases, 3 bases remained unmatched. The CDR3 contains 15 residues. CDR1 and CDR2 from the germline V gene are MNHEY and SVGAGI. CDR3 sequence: CASSFRTGSTDTQYF. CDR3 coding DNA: TGTGCCAGCAGTTTCCGGACAGGGAGCACAGATACGCAGTATTTT.

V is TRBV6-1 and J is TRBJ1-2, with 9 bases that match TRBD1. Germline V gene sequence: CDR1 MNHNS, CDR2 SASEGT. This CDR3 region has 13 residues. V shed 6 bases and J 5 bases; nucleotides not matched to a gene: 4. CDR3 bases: TGTGCCAGCAGGTCCGGGACAGGGTATGGCTACACCTTC. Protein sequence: CASRSGTGYGYTF.

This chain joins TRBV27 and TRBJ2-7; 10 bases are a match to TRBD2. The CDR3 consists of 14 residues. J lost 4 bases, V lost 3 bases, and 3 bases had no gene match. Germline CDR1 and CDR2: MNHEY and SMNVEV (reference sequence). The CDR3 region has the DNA TGTGCCAGCAGTTTTACTAGCGGGGTTTACGAGCAGTACTTC. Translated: CASSFTSGVYEQYF.

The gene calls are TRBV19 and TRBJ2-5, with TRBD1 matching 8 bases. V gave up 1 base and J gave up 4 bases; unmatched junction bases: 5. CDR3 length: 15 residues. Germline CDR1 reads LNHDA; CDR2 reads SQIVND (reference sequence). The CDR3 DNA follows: TGTGCCAGTAGTATAGTGGTAGACAGGGGAGAGACCCAGTACTTC. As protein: CASSIVVDRGETQYF.

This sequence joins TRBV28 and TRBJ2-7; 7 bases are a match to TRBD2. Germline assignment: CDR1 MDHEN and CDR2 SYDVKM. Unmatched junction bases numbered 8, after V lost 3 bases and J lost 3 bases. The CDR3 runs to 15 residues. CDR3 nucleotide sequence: TGTGCCAGCAGTTTCTGGGGAGGGGTGCACTACGAGCAGTACTTC. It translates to CASSFWGGVHYEQYF.

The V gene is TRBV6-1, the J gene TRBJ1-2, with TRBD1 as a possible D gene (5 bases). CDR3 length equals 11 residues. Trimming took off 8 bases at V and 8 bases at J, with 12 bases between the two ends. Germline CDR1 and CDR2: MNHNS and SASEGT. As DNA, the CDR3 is TGTGCCAGCGAAAACAGGCAGGGCTACACCTTC. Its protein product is CASENRQGYTF.

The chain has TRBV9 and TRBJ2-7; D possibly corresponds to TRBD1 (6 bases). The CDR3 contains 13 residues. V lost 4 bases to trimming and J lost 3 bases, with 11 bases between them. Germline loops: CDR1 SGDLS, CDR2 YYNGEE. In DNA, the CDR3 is TGTGCCAGCAGCAGACAGGACCTCTACGAGCAGTACTTC. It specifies CASSRQDLYEQYF.

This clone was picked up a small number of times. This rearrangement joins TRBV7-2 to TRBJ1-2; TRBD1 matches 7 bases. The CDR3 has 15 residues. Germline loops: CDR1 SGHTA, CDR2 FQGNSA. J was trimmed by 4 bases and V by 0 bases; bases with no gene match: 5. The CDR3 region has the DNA TGTGCCAGCAGCTTAGCGCGAACAGGGGTCTATGGCTACACCTTC. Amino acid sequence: CASSLARTGVYGYTF.

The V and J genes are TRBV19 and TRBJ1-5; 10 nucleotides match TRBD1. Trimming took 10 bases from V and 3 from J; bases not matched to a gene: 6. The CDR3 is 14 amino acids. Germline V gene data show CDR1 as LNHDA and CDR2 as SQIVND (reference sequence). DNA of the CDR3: TGTGCCACGATAGACAGGGGGCACAATCAGCCCCAGCATTTT. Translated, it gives CATIDRGHNQPQHF. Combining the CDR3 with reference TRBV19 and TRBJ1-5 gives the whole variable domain DGGITQSPKYLFRKEGQNVTLSCEQNLNHDAMYWYRQDPGQGLRLIYYSQIVNDFQKGDIAEGYSVSREKKESFPLTVTSAQKNPTAFYLCATIDRGHNQPQHFGDGTRLSIL.

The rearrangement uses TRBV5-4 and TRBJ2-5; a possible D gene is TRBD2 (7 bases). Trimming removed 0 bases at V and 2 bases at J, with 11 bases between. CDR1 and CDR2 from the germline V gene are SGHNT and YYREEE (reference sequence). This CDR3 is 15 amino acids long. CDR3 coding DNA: TGTGCCAGCAGCTTGGGGGGGGGCTTACAAGAGACCCAGTACTTC. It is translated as CASSLGGGLQETQYF.

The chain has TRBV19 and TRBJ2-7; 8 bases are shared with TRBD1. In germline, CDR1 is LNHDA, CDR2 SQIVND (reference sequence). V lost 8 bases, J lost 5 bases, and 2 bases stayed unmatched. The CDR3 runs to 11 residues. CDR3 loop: CASGQGHEQYF. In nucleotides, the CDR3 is TGTGCCAGTGGACAGGGCCACGAGCAGTACTTC.